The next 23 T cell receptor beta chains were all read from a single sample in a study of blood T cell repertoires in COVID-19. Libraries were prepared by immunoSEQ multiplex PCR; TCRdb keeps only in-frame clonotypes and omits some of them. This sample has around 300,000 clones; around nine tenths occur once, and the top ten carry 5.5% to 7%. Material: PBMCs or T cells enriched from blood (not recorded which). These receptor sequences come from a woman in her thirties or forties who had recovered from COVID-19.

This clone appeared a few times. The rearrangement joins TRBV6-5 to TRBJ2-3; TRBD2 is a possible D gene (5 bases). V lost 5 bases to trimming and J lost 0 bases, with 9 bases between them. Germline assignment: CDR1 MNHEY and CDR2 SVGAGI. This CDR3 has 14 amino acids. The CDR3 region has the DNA TGTGCCAGCAGTATAGCGACAAGCACAGATACGCAGTATTTT. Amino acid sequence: CASSIATSTDTQYF.

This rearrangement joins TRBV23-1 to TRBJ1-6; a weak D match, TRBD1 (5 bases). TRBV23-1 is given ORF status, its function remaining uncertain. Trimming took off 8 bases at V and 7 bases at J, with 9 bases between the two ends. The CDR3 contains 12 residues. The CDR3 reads CASRGLNSPLHF. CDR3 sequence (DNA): TGCGCCAGCCGGGGACTCAATTCACCCCTCCACTTT.

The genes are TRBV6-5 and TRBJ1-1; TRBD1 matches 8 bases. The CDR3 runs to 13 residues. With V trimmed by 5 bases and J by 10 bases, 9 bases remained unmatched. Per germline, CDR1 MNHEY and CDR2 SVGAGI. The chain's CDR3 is CASSPGQGVGAFF. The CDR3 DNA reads TGTGCCAGCAGTCCAGGACAGGGAGTAGGAGCTTTCTTT.

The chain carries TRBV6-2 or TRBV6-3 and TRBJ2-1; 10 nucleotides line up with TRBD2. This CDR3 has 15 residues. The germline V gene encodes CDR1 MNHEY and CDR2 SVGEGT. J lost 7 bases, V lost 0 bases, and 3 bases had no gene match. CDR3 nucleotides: TGTGCCAGCAGTTACTCCCTAGCGGGAGCAAATGAGCAGTTCTTC. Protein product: CASSYSLAGANEQFF.

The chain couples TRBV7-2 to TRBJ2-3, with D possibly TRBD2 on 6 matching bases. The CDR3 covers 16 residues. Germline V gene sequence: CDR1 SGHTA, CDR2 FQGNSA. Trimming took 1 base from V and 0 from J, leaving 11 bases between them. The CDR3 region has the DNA TGTGCCAGCAGCTTAGAAGGTAGCGGTAGCACAGATACGCAGTATTTT. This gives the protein CASSLEGSGSTDTQYF.

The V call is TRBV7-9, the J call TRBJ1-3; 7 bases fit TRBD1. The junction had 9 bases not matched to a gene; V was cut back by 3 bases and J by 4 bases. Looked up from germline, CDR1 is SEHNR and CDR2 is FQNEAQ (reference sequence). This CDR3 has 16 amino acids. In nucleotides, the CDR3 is TGTGCCAGCAGCTTTGGGACAGCGGAAGGGGGAAACACCATATATTTT. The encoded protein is CASSFGTAEGGNTIYF.

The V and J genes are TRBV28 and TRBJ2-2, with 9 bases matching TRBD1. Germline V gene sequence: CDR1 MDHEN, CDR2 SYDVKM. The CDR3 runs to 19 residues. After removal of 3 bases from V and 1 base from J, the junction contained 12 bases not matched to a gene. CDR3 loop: CASSFGAVWGQGNTGELFF. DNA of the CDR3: TGTGCCAGCAGTTTTGGGGCAGTCTGGGGACAGGGGAACACCGGGGAGCTGTTTTTT.

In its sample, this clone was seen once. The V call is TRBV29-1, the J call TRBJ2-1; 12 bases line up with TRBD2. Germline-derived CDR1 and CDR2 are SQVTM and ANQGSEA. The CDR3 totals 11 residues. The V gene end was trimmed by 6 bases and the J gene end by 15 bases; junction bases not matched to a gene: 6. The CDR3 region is CSVPSGRDPFF. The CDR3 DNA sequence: TGCAGCGTACCTAGCGGGAGGGATCCGTTCTTC.

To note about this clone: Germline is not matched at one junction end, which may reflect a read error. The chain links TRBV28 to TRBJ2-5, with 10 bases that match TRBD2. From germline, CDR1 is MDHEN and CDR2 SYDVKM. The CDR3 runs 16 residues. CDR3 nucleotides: TGTGCCAGCAGTTCGCTAGCGGGAGTTAGACAAGGGACCCAGTACTTC. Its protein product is CASSSLAGVRQGTQYF.

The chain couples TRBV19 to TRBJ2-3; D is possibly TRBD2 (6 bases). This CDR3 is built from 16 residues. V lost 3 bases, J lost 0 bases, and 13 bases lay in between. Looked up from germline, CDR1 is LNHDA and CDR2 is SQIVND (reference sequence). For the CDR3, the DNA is TGTGCCAGTAGTATTAGGCTAGCGACTAGCACAGATACGCAGTATTTT. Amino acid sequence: CASSIRLATSTDTQYF.

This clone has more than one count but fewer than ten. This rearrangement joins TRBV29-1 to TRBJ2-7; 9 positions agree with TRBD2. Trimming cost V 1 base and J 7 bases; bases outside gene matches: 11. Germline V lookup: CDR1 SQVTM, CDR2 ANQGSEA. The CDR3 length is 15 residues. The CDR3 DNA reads TGCAGCGTTGAAGCTCGCGCGGGAGGGCCCAGGGAGCAGTACTTC. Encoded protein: CSVEARAGGPREQYF.

CDR3 sequence: CASADPYLGYTF. The CDR3 nucleotides read TGTGCCTCTGCGGATCCTTATCTTGGCTACACCTTC. The chain uses TRBV30 and TRBJ1-2; D remains ambiguous. CDR1 is GTSNPN and CDR2 is SVGIG in the germline V gene (reference sequence). The CDR3 is 12 amino acids. Between the trimmed V and J ends, which lost 7 bases and 7 bases, there was a span of 16 bases.

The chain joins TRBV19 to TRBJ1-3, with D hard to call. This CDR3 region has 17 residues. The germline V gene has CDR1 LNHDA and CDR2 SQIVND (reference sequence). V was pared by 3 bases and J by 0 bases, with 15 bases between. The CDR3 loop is CASSIGTGPSSGNTIYF. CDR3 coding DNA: TGTGCCAGTAGTATTGGAACTGGGCCGAGCTCTGGAAACACCATATATTTT.

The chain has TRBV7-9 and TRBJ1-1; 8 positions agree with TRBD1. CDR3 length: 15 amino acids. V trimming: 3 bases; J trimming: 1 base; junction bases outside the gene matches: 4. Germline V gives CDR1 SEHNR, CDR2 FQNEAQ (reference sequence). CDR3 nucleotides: TGTGCCAGCAGCTTGGGGGACAGGACGAACACTGAAGCTTTCTTT. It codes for CASSLGDRTNTEAFF.

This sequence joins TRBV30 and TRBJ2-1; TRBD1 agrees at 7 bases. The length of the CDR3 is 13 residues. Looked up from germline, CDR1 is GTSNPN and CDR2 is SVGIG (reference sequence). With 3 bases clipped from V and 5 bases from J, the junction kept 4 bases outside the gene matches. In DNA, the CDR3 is TGTGCCTGGAGACCGGGACAGAACAATGAGCAGTTCTTC. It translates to CAWRPGQNNEQFF.

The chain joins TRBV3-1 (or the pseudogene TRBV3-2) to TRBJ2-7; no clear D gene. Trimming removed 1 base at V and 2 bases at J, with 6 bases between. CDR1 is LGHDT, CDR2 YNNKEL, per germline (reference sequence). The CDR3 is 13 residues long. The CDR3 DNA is TGTGCCAGCAGCCAAGTTAGTACCTACGAGCAGTACTTC. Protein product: CASSQVSTYEQYF.

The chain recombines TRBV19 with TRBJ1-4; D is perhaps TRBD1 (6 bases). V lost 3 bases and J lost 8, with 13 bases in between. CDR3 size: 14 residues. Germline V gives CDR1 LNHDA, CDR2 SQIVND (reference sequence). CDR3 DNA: TGTGCCAGTAGTATCGACAGGAAAAGGGAAAAACTGTTTTTT. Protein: CASSIDRKREKLFF.

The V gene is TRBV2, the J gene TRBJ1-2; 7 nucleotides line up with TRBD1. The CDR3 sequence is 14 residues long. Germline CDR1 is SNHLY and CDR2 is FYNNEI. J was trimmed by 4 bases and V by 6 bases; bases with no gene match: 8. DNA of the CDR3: TGTGCCAGCAGCGTTGACAGGGTGGGCTATGGCTACACCTTC. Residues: CASSVDRVGYGYTF.

The CDR3 region has the DNA TGTGCCACCAGCAGAGTGATAGCGACGGGCTCCTACGAGCAGTACTTC. This codes for CATSRVIATGSYEQYF. V is TRBV15 and J is TRBJ2-7; the D gene is possibly TRBD2 (5 bases). V lost 1 base to trimming and J lost 0 bases, with 13 bases between them. This CDR3 has 16 residues. Germline CDR1 is LNHNV and CDR2 is YYDKDF (reference sequence).

The CDR3 coding sequence is TGTGCCAGCAGCCCTGGGACAGGGAAGAGCGATGAGCAGTTCTTC. Protein product: CASSPGTGKSDEQFF. The chain links TRBV7-3 to TRBJ2-1, with TRBD1 matching 9 bases. The V gene's germline CDR1 is SGHTA and CDR2 FQGTGA. The CDR3 spans 15 residues. Germline trimming cut 5 bases from V and 8 bases from J; bases unmatched to any gene: 10.

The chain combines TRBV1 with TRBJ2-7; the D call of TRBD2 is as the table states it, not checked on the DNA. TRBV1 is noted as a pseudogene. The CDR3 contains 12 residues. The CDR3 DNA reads TGCACCCCGAGGCGGGAAGGGGCCGAGCAGTACTTC. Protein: CTPRREGAEQYF.

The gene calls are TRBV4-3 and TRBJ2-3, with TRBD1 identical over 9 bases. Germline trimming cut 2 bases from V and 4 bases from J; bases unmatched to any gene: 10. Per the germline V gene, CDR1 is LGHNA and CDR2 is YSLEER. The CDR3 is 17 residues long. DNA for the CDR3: TGCGCCAGCAGCCAACTGGGACAGGGCCCGGGGGCAGATACGCAGTATTTT. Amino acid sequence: CASSQLGQGPGADTQYF.

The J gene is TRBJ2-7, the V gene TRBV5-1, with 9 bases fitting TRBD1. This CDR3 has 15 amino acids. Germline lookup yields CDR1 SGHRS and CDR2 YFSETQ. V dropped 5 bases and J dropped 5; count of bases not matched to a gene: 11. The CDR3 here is CASSLGDREADEQYF. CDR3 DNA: TGCGCCAGCAGTCTCGGGGACAGGGAAGCCGACGAGCAGTACTTC. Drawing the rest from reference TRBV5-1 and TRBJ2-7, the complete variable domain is KAGVTQTPRYLIKTRGQQVTLSCSPISGHRSVSWYQQTPGQGLQFLFEYFSETQRNKGNFPGRFSGRQFSNSRSEMNVSTLELGDSALYLCASSLGDREADEQYFGPGTRLTVT.